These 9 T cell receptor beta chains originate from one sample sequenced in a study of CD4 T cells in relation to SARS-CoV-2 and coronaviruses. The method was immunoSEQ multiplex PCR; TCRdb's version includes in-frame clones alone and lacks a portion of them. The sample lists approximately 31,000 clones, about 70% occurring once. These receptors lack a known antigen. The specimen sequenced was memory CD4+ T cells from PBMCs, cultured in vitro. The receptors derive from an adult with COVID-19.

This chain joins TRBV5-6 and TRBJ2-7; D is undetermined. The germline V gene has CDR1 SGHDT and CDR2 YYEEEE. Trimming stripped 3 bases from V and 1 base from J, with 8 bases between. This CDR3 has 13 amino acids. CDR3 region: CASSSLGSYEQYF. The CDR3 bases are TGTGCCAGCAGCTCGCTCGGTTCCTACGAGCAGTACTTC.

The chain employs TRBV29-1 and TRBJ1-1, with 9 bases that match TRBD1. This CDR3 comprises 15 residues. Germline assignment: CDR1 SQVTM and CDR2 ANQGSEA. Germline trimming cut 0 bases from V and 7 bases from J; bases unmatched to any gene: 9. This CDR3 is CSVEEVDRGSGEAFF. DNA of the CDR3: TGCAGCGTTGAAGAGGTGGACAGGGGAAGTGGTGAAGCTTTCTTT.

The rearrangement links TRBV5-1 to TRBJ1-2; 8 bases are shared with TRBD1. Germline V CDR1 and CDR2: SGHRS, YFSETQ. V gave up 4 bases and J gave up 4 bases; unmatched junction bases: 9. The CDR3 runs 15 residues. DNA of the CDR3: TGCGCCAGCAGCGGGACAGGTAGTTCTGGCTATGGCTACACCTTC. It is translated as CASSGTGSSGYGYTF.

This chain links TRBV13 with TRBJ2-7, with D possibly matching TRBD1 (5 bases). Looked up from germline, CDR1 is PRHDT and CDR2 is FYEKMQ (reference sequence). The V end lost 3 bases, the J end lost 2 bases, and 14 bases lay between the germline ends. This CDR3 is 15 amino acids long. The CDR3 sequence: CASSFTGLGPYEQYF. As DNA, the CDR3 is TGTGCCAGCAGCTTCACAGGTCTCGGTCCCTACGAGCAGTACTTC.

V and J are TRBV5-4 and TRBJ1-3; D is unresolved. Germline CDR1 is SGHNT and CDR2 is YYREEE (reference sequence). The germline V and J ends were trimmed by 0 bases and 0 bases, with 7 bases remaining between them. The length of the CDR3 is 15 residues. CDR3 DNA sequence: TGTGCCAGCAGCTTGGCGGCGAGCTCTGGAAACACCATATATTTT. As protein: CASSLAASSGNTIYF.

This CDR3 is CASSRDGGILFSGANVLTF. CDR3 DNA: TGCGCCAGCAGCCGCGACGGGGGGATCTTATTTTCTGGGGCCAACGTCCTGACTTTC. The chain joins TRBV5-1 to TRBJ2-6; 7 positions match TRBD2. With 4 bases clipped from V and 1 base from J, the junction kept 14 bases outside the gene matches. The CDR3 consists of 19 residues. The germline V gene encodes CDR1 SGHRS and CDR2 YFSETQ.

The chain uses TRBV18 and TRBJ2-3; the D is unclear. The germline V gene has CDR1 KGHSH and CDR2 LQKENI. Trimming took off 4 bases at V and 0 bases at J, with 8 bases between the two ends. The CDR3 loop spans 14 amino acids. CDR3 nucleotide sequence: TGTGCCAGCTCACGTTTTTCTAGCACAGATACGCAGTATTTT. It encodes CASSRFSSTDTQYF.

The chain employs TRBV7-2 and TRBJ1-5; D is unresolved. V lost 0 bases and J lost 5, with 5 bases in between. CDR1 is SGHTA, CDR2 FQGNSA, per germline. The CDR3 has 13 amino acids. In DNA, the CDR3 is TGTGCCAGCAGCTTAGCGGGTGATCAGCCCCAGCATTTT. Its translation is CASSLAGDQPQHF. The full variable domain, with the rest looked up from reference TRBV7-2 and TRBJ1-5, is GAGVSQSPSNKVTEKGKDVELRCDPISGHTALYWYRQSLGQGLEFLIYFQGNSAPDKSGLPSDRFSAERTGGSVSTLTIQRTQQEDSAVYLCASSLAGDQPQHFGDGTRLSIL.

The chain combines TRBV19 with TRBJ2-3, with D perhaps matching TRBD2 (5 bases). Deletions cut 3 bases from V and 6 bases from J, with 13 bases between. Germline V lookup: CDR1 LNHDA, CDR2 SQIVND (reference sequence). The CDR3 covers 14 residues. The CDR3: CASSIGGRGDTQYF. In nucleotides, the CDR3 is TGTGCCAGTAGTATTGGCGGAAGAGGGGATACGCAGTATTTT.